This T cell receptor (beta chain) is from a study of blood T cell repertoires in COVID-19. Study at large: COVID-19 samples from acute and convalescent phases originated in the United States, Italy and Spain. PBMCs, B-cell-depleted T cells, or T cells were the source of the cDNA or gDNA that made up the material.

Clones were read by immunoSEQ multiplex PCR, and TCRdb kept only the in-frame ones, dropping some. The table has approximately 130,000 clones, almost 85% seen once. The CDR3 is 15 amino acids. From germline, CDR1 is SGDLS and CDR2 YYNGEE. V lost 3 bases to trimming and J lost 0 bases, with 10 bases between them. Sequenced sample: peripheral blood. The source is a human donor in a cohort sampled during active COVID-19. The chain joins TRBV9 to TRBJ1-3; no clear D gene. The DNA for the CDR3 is TGTGCCAGCAGCGCCAGACTGATCTCTGGAAACACCATATATTTT. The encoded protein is CASSARLISGNTIYF. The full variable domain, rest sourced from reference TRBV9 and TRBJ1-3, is DSGVTQTPKHLITATGQRVTLRCSPRSGDLSVYWYQQSLDQGLQFLIQYYNGEERAKGNILERFSAQQFPDLHSELNLSSLELGDSALYFCASSARLISGNTIYFGEGSWLTVV.